The T cell receptor (beta chain) described here comes from a study of T-cell memory formation after mild COVID-19. V was shortened by 1 base and J by 7 bases, with 11 bases between the two germline ends. This CDR3 is 14 amino acids long. From germline, CDR1 is SGHVS and CDR2 FNYEAQ. About this clonotype: Its matching antigen is unknown.

TCRdb re-called the 5' RACE reads through MiXCR, storing one row per CDR3 protein. The data show about 470,000 distinct CDR3 sequences, with around 27% seen just once and around 12% held by the top ten. Study observations and caveats: CD4+ contracting clones were mainly CM and EM; CD8+ ones, EMRA. Some clones that responded turned up in pre-infection memory, which suggests that cross-reactive memory joined in. Later expanders leaned CD4+, whereas day 15 to 85 contracting clones were balanced CD4/CD8.

This TCR derives from an adult woman who had mild COVID-19 (a few samples of this study predate the infection). Cell type and time point are not known. Material: PBMCs or a T cell subset sorted from them (not recorded which). The rearrangement links TRBV7-6 to TRBJ2-1; D perhaps matches TRBD1 (6 bases). The CDR3 nucleotides are TGTGCCAGCAGCTTAGTACAGGGTAGGAATGAGCAGTTCTTC. It codes for CASSLVQGRNEQFF.